A single sample is the source of the 9 T cell receptor beta chains below, sequenced in a study of immune evolution from preneoplasia to lung adenocarcinoma. The assay was immunoSEQ multiplex PCR, and TCRdb's table has in-frame clones only and misses some. The table lists about 10,000 clones, more than 75% of them singletons. The sequenced sample consisted of FFPE invasive lung adenocarcinoma tissue. Every receptor here comes from a person in their 70s with invasive lung adenocarcinoma. Some clones in this sample may be carry-over from other donors' samples.

This chain joins TRBV2 and TRBJ1-4; D gene unclear. The CDR3 consists of 11 residues. Germline V lookup: CDR1 SNHLY, CDR2 FYNNEI. V dropped 6 bases and J dropped 8 bases, with 7 bases sitting between them. Here the CDR3 reads CASRIGEKLFF. CDR3 nucleotides: TGTGCCAGCAGAATCGGGGAAAAACTGTTTTTT.

The rearrangement uses TRBV9 and TRBJ1-1; no firm D call. This CDR3 is 14 amino acids long. Trimming cost V 6 bases and J 1 base, with 13 bases left between them. Germline CDR1 and CDR2: SGDLS and YYNGEE. The CDR3 nucleotides read TGTGCCAGCACCCCAGGACCGCCGAACACTGAAGCTTTCTTT. Residues: CASTPGPPNTEAFF. The whole variable domain, filled in from reference TRBV9 and TRBJ1-1, reads DSGVTQTPKHLITATGQRVTLRCSPRSGDLSVYWYQQSLDQGLQFLIQYYNGEERAKGNILERFSAQQFPDLHSELNLSSLELGDSALYFCASTPGPPNTEAFFGQGTRLTVV.

The rearrangement uses TRBV5-1 and TRBJ2-1, with 7 bases identical to TRBD2. The V gene end was trimmed by 3 bases and the J gene end by 4 bases; junction bases not matched to a gene: 7. The CDR3 has 15 residues. Germline CDR1 and CDR2: SGHRS and YFSETQ. Written as DNA, the CDR3 is TGCGCCAGCAGCTCGGGAGGAGATGGTTACAATGAGCAGTTCTTC. Encoded protein: CASSSGGDGYNEQFF.

The genes are TRBV4-2 and TRBJ2-3; D ambiguous. This CDR3 region has 13 residues. From germline, CDR1 is LGHNA and CDR2 YNFKEQ. V lost 2 bases and J 4 bases, leaving 7 bases between the germline ends. CDR3 nucleotide sequence: TGTGCCAGCAGCCAAATGGGTCCAGATACGCAGTATTTT. It translates to CASSQMGPDTQYF.

The rearrangement joins TRBV4-1 to TRBJ2-1; TRBD2 agrees at 9 bases. In germline, CDR1 is MGHRA, CDR2 YSYEKL. The V segment lost 2 bases and the J segment 6 bases; nucleotides outside the gene matches: 11. This CDR3 comprises 17 residues. The CDR3 bases are TGCGCCAGCAGCCAAAAGGACAAGACTAGCGGACCCAATGAGCAGTTCTTC. Its protein product is CASSQKDKTSGPNEQFF.

This chain connects TRBV5-1 to TRBJ2-3, with TRBD2 matching 11 bases. This CDR3 has 16 amino acids. The junction had 7 bases not matched to a gene; V was cut back by 4 bases and J by 3 bases. Looked up from germline, CDR1 is SGHRS and CDR2 is YFSETQ. The CDR3 nucleotides read TGCGCCAGCAGCGCTACTAGCGGGGGCCCTACAGATACGCAGTATTTT. Amino acids: CASSATSGGPTDTQYF.

V and J are TRBV4-2 and TRBJ2-2; 8 nucleotides match TRBD2. The CDR3 has 17 residues. The V gene end was trimmed by 2 bases and the J gene end by 7 bases; junction bases not matched to a gene: 12. Germline CDR1 and CDR2: LGHNA and YNFKEQ. CDR3 amino acids: CASSQRTGLVYIGELFF. CDR3 sequence (DNA): TGTGCCAGCAGCCAACGCACGGGACTAGTATATATCGGGGAGCTGTTTTTT.

The V call is TRBV10-3, the J call TRBJ1-2; a weak D match, TRBD1 (6 bases). CDR3 length: 12 residues. CDR1 and CDR2 from the germline V gene are ENHRY and SYGVKD. V dropped 5 bases and J dropped 8 bases, with 12 bases sitting between them. This CDR3 reads CAISPGAGGYTF. The DNA for the CDR3 is TGTGCCATCAGTCCAGGGGCCGGGGGCTACACCTTC.

A note on this clone: One end of the junction varies from germline; a read error may be responsible. This chain links TRBV29-1 with TRBJ1-4, with unresolved D. This CDR3 spans 14 amino acids. Germline CDR1 and CDR2: SQVTM and ANQGSEA. The CDR3 spells CSVGSGGTNEELFF. DNA for the CDR3: TGCAGCGTTGGATCAGGTGGAACTAATGAAGAACTGTTTTTT.